Below, 26 T cell receptor beta chains from the same sample are listed, as sequenced in a study of regulatory T cells in long-lasting Graves disease. Regarding time point: newly diagnosed GD, antithyroid drugs for less than 3 months. From RNA extracted from PBMCs, the TCR library was made. Construction of the TCR beta libraries employed iRepertoire HTBI primers in conjunction with Arm-PCR of CDR3 regions. Each CDR3 protein is one row after TCRdb ran MiXCR on the multiplex PCR reads. Of roughly 500,000 distinct CDR3 sequences detected, roughly 13% appear once; the ten largest clones hold about 10%. These sequences were also reported in another study, on T cells in Graves' hyperthyroidism and ophthalmopathy.

Specimen: peripheral blood mononuclear cells (PBMCs), collected at new diagnosis, from a patient treated with antithyroid drugs. The receptors shown here come from a man younger than 45 with Graves disease.

This clonotype was detected many times. The V and J genes are TRBV13 and TRBJ2-7; D is unresolved. Trimming stripped 6 bases from V and 2 bases from J, with 14 bases between. The CDR3 is 14 amino acids. Germline CDR1 is PRHDT and CDR2 is FYEKMQ (reference sequence). DNA for the CDR3: TGTGCCAGCAGGTCCAAGGGTAGCCCCTACGAGCAGTACTTC. This codes for CASRSKGSPYEQYF.

In its sample, this clonotype was seen many times. The rearrangement joins TRBV2 to TRBJ2-2; TRBD2 matches at 12 bases. Germline CDR1 is SNHLY and CDR2 is FYNNEI. The J segment lost 5 bases and the V segment lost 9 bases, leaving 1 base of the junction unmatched. The CDR3 contains 13 residues. This CDR3 reads CARGTSGTGELFF. The CDR3 region has the DNA TGTGCCAGAGGGACTAGCGGGACCGGGGAGCTGTTTTTT.

This clonotype was detected many times. The J gene is TRBJ2-7, the V gene TRBV12-3 or TRBV12-4; 7 positions match TRBD1. This CDR3 contains 14 residues. Trimming removed 6 bases from V and 2 bases from J; junction bases left unmatched: 7. CDR3 sequence: CASSLLTGTYEQYF. Here the CDR3 DNA reads TGTGCCAGCAGCCTATTGACAGGGACCTACGAGCAGTACTTC.

This clonotype was recorded a few times. The chain combines TRBV20-1 with TRBJ2-5; 9 positions match TRBD2. The CDR3 has 14 residues. In germline, CDR1 is DFQATT, CDR2 SNEGSKA (reference sequence). V lost 6 bases and J lost 1; bases outside the gene matches: 6. CDR3 nucleotide sequence: TGCAGTGCCCCGCTAGCGGGACCCCAAGAGACCCAGTACTTC. Amino acid sequence: CSAPLAGPQETQYF.

This clonotype was recorded many times. The chain is built from TRBV9 and TRBJ1-6; tentatively, D is TRBD1 (6 bases). Trimming removed 3 bases at V and 4 bases at J, with 8 bases between. CDR3 length: 14 amino acids. Per the germline V gene, CDR1 is SGDLS and CDR2 is YYNGEE. This CDR3 reads CASSATGYNSPLHF. CDR3 coding DNA: TGTGCCAGCAGCGCGACAGGTTATAATTCACCCCTCCACTTT.

The chain joins TRBV20-1 to TRBJ2-1; D possibly corresponds to TRBD1 (6 bases). This CDR3 is built from 13 residues. Germline CDR1 and CDR2: DFQATT and SNEGSKA (reference sequence). Trimming pared 3 bases from V and 4 bases from J, leaving 10 bases between. The CDR3 DNA reads TGCAGTGCTAGGCTGACAGGTTACAATGAGCAGTTCTTC. It codes for CSARLTGYNEQFF.

This clonotype was seen many times. CDR3 in DNA: TGTGCCACCAGCAGAGATAAACAGGCAGGCTCGGGCTACACCTTC. Amino acid sequence: CATSRDKQAGSGYTF. This chain links TRBV15 with TRBJ1-2; tentative D call: TRBD1 (5 bases). CDR1 LNHNV and CDR2 YYDKDF come from the germline V gene (reference sequence). There are 15 residues in the CDR3. With 0 bases removed from V and 8 bases from J, the gap between germline ends came to 16 bases.

The rearrangement links TRBV29-1 to TRBJ2-7; D gene unclear. The germline V gene has CDR1 SQVTM and CDR2 ANQGSEA. The CDR3 contains 10 residues. Deletions cut 2 bases from V and 5 bases from J, with 4 bases between. The CDR3 bases are TGCAGCGTTGAAAAGGACGAGCAGTACTTC. Its translation is CSVEKDEQYF.

At least ten counts were recorded for this clonotype. The chain couples TRBV7-2 to TRBJ2-3, with 7 bases matching TRBD2. V gave up 4 bases and J gave up 4 bases; unmatched junction bases: 14. Germline V CDR1 and CDR2: SGHTA, FQGNSA. The CDR3 runs to 17 residues. DNA for the CDR3: TGTGCCAGCAGCTCCTGGACTAGTTCCGTCCGTTCAGATACGCAGTATTTT. Translating gives CASSSWTSSVRSDTQYF.

This clonotype was seen at least ten times. The chain joins TRBV7-3 to TRBJ2-1, with TRBD1 matching 7 bases. J gave up 1 base and V 4 bases, and 13 bases lay outside the gene matches. Germline V gene lookup returns CDR1 SGHTA and CDR2 FQGTGA. The CDR3 extends over 18 amino acids. The chain's CDR3 is CASSSPQGGRGSYNEQFF. The CDR3 DNA is TGTGCCAGCAGCTCCCCCCAGGGCGGCAGGGGGTCCTACAATGAGCAGTTCTTC.

This clonotype was counted at least ten times. J is TRBJ2-3 and V is TRBV12-3 or TRBV12-4, with D hard to call. V shed 4 bases and J shed 5 bases, with 4 bases lying between them. The CDR3 has 11 amino acids. The CDR3 DNA reads as TGTGCCAGCAGTTACGGAGATACGCAGTATTTT. It yields the protein CASSYGDTQYF.

This clonotype was seen many times. The chain has TRBV18 and TRBJ2-3, with no clear D. Between the trimmed V and J ends, which lost 3 bases and 7 bases, there was a span of 11 bases. CDR1 and CDR2 from the germline V gene are KGHSH and LQKENI. The CDR3 consists of 13 residues. CDR3 coding DNA: TGTGCCAGCTCACCCCCGACGAGCCATACGCAGTATTTT. This sequence encodes CASSPPTSHTQYF.

This clonotype has ten or more counts. The genes are TRBV27 and TRBJ2-2; 9 nucleotides line up with TRBD1. The germline V gene encodes CDR1 MNHEY and CDR2 SMNVEV (reference sequence). V shed 0 bases, J shed 3 bases, and the junction held 2 bases outside the gene matches. The CDR3 is 16 residues long. The chain's CDR3 is CASSLSRTGDTGELFF. CDR3 DNA: TGTGCCAGCAGTTTATCGAGGACAGGGGACACCGGGGAGCTGTTTTTT.

The gene calls are TRBV11-1 and TRBJ1-4; possibly TRBD1 for D (6 bases). Per germline, CDR1 SGHAT and CDR2 FQDESV (reference sequence). CDR3 length: 13 amino acids. V was cut by 6 bases and J by 4 bases, with 9 bases left in between. Here the CDR3 DNA reads TGTGCCAGCAGTGAACAGGGTAATGAAAAACTGTTTTTT. The encoded protein is CASSEQGNEKLFF.

This clonotype showed up many times. J is TRBJ1-1 and V is TRBV20-1; D not resolved. The ends were cut back, 2 bases at V and 6 bases at J, with 13 bases in the middle. The length of the CDR3 is 13 residues. Per the germline V gene, CDR1 is DFQATT and CDR2 is SNEGSKA (reference sequence). The CDR3, as DNA: TGCAGTGCTAGAATGATAGGGAGGGCTGAAGCTTTCTTT. Translation gives CSARMIGRAEAFF.

This sequence joins TRBV29-1 and TRBJ1-2, with 7 bases aligning to TRBD1. This CDR3 comprises 15 residues. V lost 1 base to trimming and J lost 1 base; unmatched junction nucleotides: 6. Germline V gene sequence: CDR1 SQVTM, CDR2 ANQGSEA. The CDR3 reads CSVEGGRGDNYGYTF. The DNA for the CDR3 is TGCAGCGTTGAAGGAGGCAGGGGGGATAACTATGGCTACACCTTC.

This clonotype was recorded at least ten times. CDR3 DNA: TGTGCCAGCCGAGCAGGGGGGAACACTGAAGCTTTCTTT. Its protein is CASRAGGNTEAFF. This chain links TRBV2 with TRBJ1-1; the match to TRBD1 covers 7 bases. Trimming at V came to 8 bases and at J to 1 base, leaving 4 bases not matched to a gene. Germline CDR1 SNHLY, CDR2 FYNNEI. The CDR3 consists of 13 residues.

This clonotype was picked up many times. The chain carries TRBV20-1 and TRBJ2-2, with a possible D match to TRBD1 (5 bases). This CDR3 spans 13 amino acids. Germline V CDR1 and CDR2: DFQATT, SNEGSKA (reference sequence). Trimming pared 6 bases from V and 3 bases from J, leaving 11 bases between. CDR3 sequence (DNA): TGCAGTGCCCCAGGGTTGTACACCGGGGAGCTGTTTTTT. It specifies CSAPGLYTGELFF.

This clonotype was seen just once. A far larger clone is off by one base, so a read error is likely. J is TRBJ2-3 and V is TRBV7-9; 12 bases are a match to TRBD1. This CDR3 region has 15 residues. The V gene's germline CDR1 is SEHNR and CDR2 FQNEAQ (reference sequence). CDR3 nucleotide sequence: TGTGCCAGCAGCATAGGGACAGGGGGCGCAGATACGCGGTATTTT. As protein: CASSIGTGGADTRYF. Filled out from reference TRBV7-9 and TRBJ2-3, the complete variable domain reads DTGVSQNPRHKITKRGQNVTFRCDPISEHNRLYWYRQTLGQGPEFLTYFQNEAQLEKSRLLSDRFSAERPKGSFSTLEIQRTEQGDSAMYLCASSIGTGGADTRYFGPGTRLTVL.

This clonotype appeared a few times. The CDR3 DNA is TGTGCCAGCAGTTTGACGGCCACCTATGGCTACACCTTC. As protein: CASSLTATYGYTF. The rearrangement joins TRBV12-3 or TRBV12-4 to TRBJ1-2, with D uncertain. Deletions cut 3 bases from V and 4 bases from J, with 9 bases between. The CDR3 runs 13 residues.

This clonotype has a count of ten or more. The V and J genes are TRBV12-3 or TRBV12-4 and TRBJ2-7; maybe TRBD1 (5 bases). The CDR3 runs 12 residues. V was pared by 9 bases and J by 1 base, with 10 bases between. The CDR3 is CARLGVSYEQYF. DNA of the CDR3: TGTGCCAGGTTAGGGGTGTCCTACGAGCAGTACTTC.

This clonotype was observed a handful of times. The chain carries TRBV7-2 and TRBJ1-2, with no clear D. CDR3 length: 16 residues. Trimming took 4 bases from V and 8 from J, leaving 23 bases between them. Germline assignment: CDR1 SGHTA and CDR2 FQGNSA. The CDR3 coding sequence is TGTGCCAGCAGCTATACCGGGCACCAAGCCCTCTTAGGCTACACCTTC. Amino acid sequence: CASSYTGHQALLGYTF.

At least ten counts were recorded for this clonotype. V and J are TRBV12-3 or TRBV12-4 and TRBJ2-2; D is unresolved. Deletions cut 4 bases from V and 2 bases from J, with 8 bases between. CDR3 length: 14 amino acids. The CDR3 nucleotides are TGTGCCAGCAGTTCAGGCTTCAACACCGGGGAGCTGTTTTTT. Translated, it gives CASSSGFNTGELFF.

This clonotype was detected a few times. The V call is TRBV4-2, the J call TRBJ2-1; D gene ambiguous. Germline loops: CDR1 LGHNA, CDR2 YNFKEQ. The length of the CDR3 is 16 residues. Trimming removed 0 bases at V and 9 bases at J, with 18 bases between. CDR3 bases: TGTGCCAGCAGCCAAGAGTACCTAGTAGATGGCGTTGAGCAGTTCTTC. Its protein is CASSQEYLVDGVEQFF.

This clonotype came up a few times. At one end, the junction sequence differs from germline, possibly due to a read error. The genes are TRBV10-3 and TRBJ2-1; 12 nucleotides agree with TRBD2. CDR1 is ENHRY and CDR2 is SYGVKD in the germline V gene. This CDR3 has 18 residues. Written as DNA, the CDR3 is TGTGCCACCAGTGGGTCGGGGGCTAGCGGGAGGGATAGGGATGAGCAGTTCTTC. This translates into CATSGSGASGRDRDEQFF.

This clonotype was detected ten times or more. The chain uses TRBV29-1 and TRBJ2-1; 9 bases line up with TRBD2. The CDR3 totals 16 residues. The germline V gene has CDR1 SQVTM and CDR2 ANQGSEA. V lost 0 bases, J lost 7 bases, and 10 bases stayed unmatched. CDR3 in DNA: TGCAGCGTTGAAGAGGGACTAGCCTTAGGTGGGAATGAGCAGTTCTTC. Residues: CSVEEGLALGGNEQFF.